These 2 T cell receptor beta chains share one sample of origin, sequenced in a study of Graves' ophthalmopathy and Graves' hyperthyroidism. The TCR beta CDR3 regions underwent amplification from RNA transcripts. The authors performed first-round RT-PCR with HTBI primers and then a second-round multiplex PCR. Each CDR3 protein is one row after TCRdb ran MiXCR on the multiplex PCR reads. The sample consists of about 40,000 distinct CDR3 sequences, 45% to 60% of them appearing once. The source material was peripheral blood. The source is an adult man with Graves' ophthalmopathy.

As to this clonotype: The CDR3 ends on some other residue instead of the conserved phenylalanine or tryptophan, so this is likely a read error. V usage is TRBV5-1 and J usage is TRBJ2-2; maybe TRBD1 (6 bases). Germline CDR1 reads SGHRS; CDR2 reads YFSETQ. The CDR3 is 15 residues long. The ends were cut back, 4 bases at V and 4 bases at J, with 14 bases in the middle. CDR3 region: CASSLGDTSTGELFS. As DNA, the CDR3 is TGCGCCAGCAGCCTGGGGGACACGAGCACCGGGGAGCTGTTTTCT.

The chain joins TRBV15 to TRBJ2-1; 7 positions agree with TRBD2. The CDR3 covers 14 residues. V lost 4 bases, J lost 6 bases, and 6 bases stayed unmatched. Germline lookup yields CDR1 LNHNV and CDR2 YYDKDF (reference sequence). This CDR3 reads CATSTSGNPNEQFF. The CDR3, as DNA: TGTGCCACCAGCACCAGCGGGAACCCCAATGAGCAGTTCTTC. Based on the CDR3 plus reference TRBV15 and TRBJ2-1, the full variable domain is DAMVIQNPRYQVTQFGKPVTLSCSQTLNHNVMYWYQQKSSQAPKLLFHYYDKDFNNEADTPDNFQSRRPNTSFCFLDIRSPGLGDTAMYLCATSTSGNPNEQFFGPGTRLTVL.